This TCR beta chain was captured by sequencing in a study of cytomegalovirus exposure and HLA in healthy donors. Germline loops: CDR1 SEHNR, CDR2 FQNEAQ (reference sequence). The CDR3 extends over 14 amino acids. V lost 4 bases, J lost 1 base, and 3 bases stayed unmatched. Primers: 60 Vbeta forward and 13 Jbeta reverse. Clones were sequenced by immunoSEQ multiplex PCR, and TCRdb holds only the in-frame ones, with some missing. The sample lists about 100,000 clones, about 74% occurring once. The clonotype comes from a male donor in good health and CMV-seropositive. The material sequenced was PBMCs. The gene calls are TRBV7-9 and TRBJ1-1, with 7 nucleotides matching TRBD1. CDR3 in amino acids: CASSWDSWNTEAFF. DNA for the CDR3: TGTGCCAGCAGCTGGGACAGCTGGAACACTGAAGCTTTCTTT. Using reference TRBV7-9 and TRBJ1-1 for the parts outside the CDR3, the full variable domain is DTGVSQNPRHKITKRGQNVTFRCDPISEHNRLYWYRQTLGQGPEFLTYFQNEAQLEKSRLLSDRFSAERPKGSFSTLEIQRTEQGDSAMYLCASSWDSWNTEAFFGQGTRLTVV.